This T cell receptor beta chain originates from a study of blood T cell repertoires in COVID-19. Study-level background: Both acute and convalescent COVID-19 samples were obtained from the United States, Italy and Spain. In each case, the material was cDNA or gDNA derived from T cells, B-cell-depleted T cells, or PBMCs.

Concerning this clone: This sample also contains other DNA sequences that code for the same CDR3.

Authors' analysis steps: Reference gene primer amplification gave estimated nucleated cell counts. Sequencing used immunoSEQ multiplex PCR; TCRdb keeps in-frame clones, though not all of them. V and J calls and clone size are copied from that table; D and trimming were computed from the DNA. The sample has under 140,000 clones, roughly 82% seen once. This CDR3 spans 14 amino acids. V lost 0 bases and J lost 6; bases outside the gene matches: 4. The germline CDR1 and CDR2 sequences are SGHNT and YYREEE (reference sequence). Sequencing was done on a sample of peripheral blood. The chain couples TRBV5-4 to TRBJ1-2, with 8 bases aligning to TRBD1. This clonotype was obtained from a woman aged 55-69 years with acute or convalescent COVID-19. The CDR3 loop reads CASSLGQGADGYTF. The CDR3 DNA sequence: TGTGCCAGCAGCTTGGGGCAGGGGGCGGATGGCTACACCTTC.